The clone carrying this T cell receptor beta chain has only a few counts. The antigen remains unidentified. Quantitative molecular-barcoded 5'-RACE generated the TCR beta libraries. TCRdb re-derived calls from the 5' RACE reads in MiXCR, one entry per CDR3 protein. The repertoire has some 30,000 distinct CDR3 sequences, about 14% of them found once; the top ten carry approximately 35%. V lost 5 bases, J lost 0 bases, and 13 bases lay in between. This CDR3 region has 16 residues. CDR1 is SGHTA and CDR2 is FQGTGA in the germline V gene. This entry is derived from a study of CD8 T cells in ankylosing spondylitis. Overall study results and limits: Disease-linked clones were reportedly significantly enriched in matched ankylosing spondylitis synovial fluid. Characteristic of ankylosing spondylitis blood, it appeared, was a TCR beta motif comprising 7 to 9 highly homologous variants. Peripheral blood samples showed relatively rare disease-linked clones, and these clones were CD8+.

Sequenced: blood. This chain uses TRBV7-3 with TRBJ2-2, with D possibly TRBD2 on 6 matching bases. The sequence came from a male donor with ankylosing spondylitis or in good health (not recorded which). CDR3 in DNA: TGTGCCAGCAGCGCGAGGGACTTGACGAACACCGGGGAGCTGTTTTTT. This gives the protein CASSARDLTNTGELFF.